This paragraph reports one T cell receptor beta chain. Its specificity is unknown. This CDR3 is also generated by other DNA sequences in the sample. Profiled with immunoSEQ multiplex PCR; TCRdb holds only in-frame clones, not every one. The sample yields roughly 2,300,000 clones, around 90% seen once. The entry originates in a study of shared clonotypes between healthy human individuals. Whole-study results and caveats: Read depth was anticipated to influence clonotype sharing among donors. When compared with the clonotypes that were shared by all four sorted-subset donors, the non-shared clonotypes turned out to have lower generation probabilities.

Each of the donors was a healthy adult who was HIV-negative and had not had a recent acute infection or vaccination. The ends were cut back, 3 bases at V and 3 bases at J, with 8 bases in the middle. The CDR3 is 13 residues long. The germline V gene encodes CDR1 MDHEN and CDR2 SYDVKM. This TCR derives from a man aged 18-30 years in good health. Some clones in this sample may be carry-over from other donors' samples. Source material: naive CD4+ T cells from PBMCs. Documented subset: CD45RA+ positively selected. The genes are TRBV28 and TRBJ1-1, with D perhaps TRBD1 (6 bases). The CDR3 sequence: CASSLDSYTEAFF. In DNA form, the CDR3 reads TGTGCCAGCAGTTTGGACAGCTACACTGAAGCTTTCTTT.